Following are 20 T cell receptor beta chains from one sample sequenced in a study of T cells in Graves' hyperthyroidism and ophthalmopathy. Amplification of TCR beta CDR3 regions used RNA as the template. A first-round RT-PCR of the TCR CDR3 used the HTBI primer set. One entry per CDR3 protein, called by TCRdb with MiXCR from the multiplex PCR reads. The sample has approximately 600,000 distinct CDR3 sequences; roughly 20% are singletons. The sequencing sample was made of blood. The origin of the receptors is a man aged 25 to 40 with Graves' ophthalmopathy.

This clonotype was counted many times. The CDR3 DNA reads as TGTGCCAGCAGCCAGACGGGACTAGGTCACAATGAGCAGTTCTTC. Translating it yields CASSQTGLGHNEQFF. The rearrangement links TRBV3-1 to TRBJ2-1; 8 bases match TRBD2. Trimming took 3 bases from V and 5 from J; bases not matched to a gene: 6. CDR3 size: 15 residues. Germline V lookup: CDR1 LGHDT, CDR2 YNNKEL (reference sequence).

This sequence joins TRBV28 and TRBJ2-6, with D unclear. This CDR3 is 15 amino acids long. Trimming took 1 base from V and 0 from J, leaving 4 bases between them. In germline, CDR1 is MDHEN, CDR2 SYDVKM. The CDR3 reads CASSLYSSGANVLTF. The CDR3 DNA is TGTGCCAGCAGTTTATACTCCTCTGGGGCCAACGTCCTGACTTTC.

The J gene is TRBJ2-7, the V gene TRBV6-9; TRBD1 or TRBD2 may be the D gene (5 bases each). The V and J ends lost 2 bases and 3 bases respectively, with 11 bases between them. The CDR3 is 14 amino acids. Germline V gives CDR1 MNHGY, CDR2 SVAAGI. CDR3 in amino acids: CASSYGGEGYEQYF. The CDR3 DNA reads as TGTGCCAGCAGTTATGGGGGAGAGGGCTACGAGCAGTACTTC.

This clonotype was detected many times. V gene TRBV13 combines with J gene TRBJ2-7; 7 bases map to TRBD1. CDR1 is PRHDT, CDR2 FYEKMQ, per germline (reference sequence). V gave up 5 bases and J gave up 2 bases; unmatched junction bases: 12. This CDR3 has 16 residues. CDR3 in amino acids: CASSGRDREEPYEQYF. The CDR3 DNA reads TGTGCCAGCAGCGGCCGGGACAGAGAAGAACCCTACGAGCAGTACTTC. Combining the CDR3 with reference TRBV13 and TRBJ2-7 gives the whole variable domain AAGVIQSPRHLIKEKRETATLKCYPIPRHDTVYWYQQGPGQDPQFLISFYEKMQSDKGSIPDRFSAQQFSDYHSELNMSSLELGDSALYFCASSGRDREEPYEQYFGPGTRLTVT.

The table lists this clonotype with a few counts. This chain joins TRBV12-3 or TRBV12-4 and TRBJ1-2, with D possibly being TRBD1 (5 bases). V gave up 6 bases and J gave up 4 bases, with 12 bases separating them. The CDR3 runs 13 residues. The CDR3 DNA reads as TGTGCCAGCAGCTCCCTACAGGTCTATGGCTACACCTTC. Translation gives CASSSLQVYGYTF.

The rearrangement links TRBV20-1 to TRBJ2-3; tentatively, D is TRBD1 or TRBD2 (6 bases each). The V gene's germline CDR1 is DFQATT and CDR2 SNEGSKA (reference sequence). CDR3 size: 14 residues. V was trimmed by 1 base and J by 6 bases, leaving 14 bases between them. As DNA, the CDR3 is TGCAGTGCTAGAGGGGGGGCCGGGGCGGATACGCAGTATTTT. This gives the protein CSARGGAGADTQYF.

DNA of the CDR3: TGTGCCAGCAGTTACTCTTCCCTAGCGGGAGACCTGACCTACAATGAGCAGTTCTTC. This codes for CASSYSSLAGDLTYNEQFF. The chain employs TRBV6-2 or TRBV6-3 and TRBJ2-1; 10 bases match TRBD2. Germline lookup yields CDR1 MNHEY and CDR2 SVGEGT. The CDR3 consists of 19 residues. Trimming removed 0 bases from V and 2 bases from J; junction bases left unmatched: 10.

The genes are TRBV20-1 and TRBJ2-7; D possibly corresponds to TRBD2 (6 bases). Trimming removed 0 bases at V and 7 bases at J, with 19 bases between. The CDR3 contains 15 residues. Per the germline V gene, CDR1 is DFQATT and CDR2 is SNEGSKA (reference sequence). The chain's CDR3 is CSARDFGTLAWEQYF. Written as DNA, the CDR3 is TGCAGTGCTAGAGATTTTGGGACTCTAGCATGGGAGCAGTACTTC.

This clonotype was counted a few times. V gene TRBV28 combines with J gene TRBJ2-1; 7 bases are shared with TRBD1. The CDR3 contains 14 residues. The germline V gene has CDR1 MDHEN and CDR2 SYDVKM. CDR3 in amino acids: CLYMKGARGNEQFF. The CDR3 nucleotides are TGTCTGTATATGAAGGGGGCTAGGGGCAATGAGCAGTTCTTC.

The rearrangement uses TRBV6-1 and TRBJ2-7; 7 bases map to TRBD2. Germline V gene lookup returns CDR1 MNHNS and CDR2 SASEGT. Trimming removed 5 bases from V and 3 bases from J; junction bases left unmatched: 7. The CDR3 consists of 14 residues. The CDR3 region is CASSRIGTNYEQYF. The CDR3 coding sequence is TGTGCCAGCAGTCGTATCGGGACTAACTACGAGCAGTACTTC.

The V call is TRBV5-8, the J call TRBJ1-2; 9 bases map to TRBD1. The germline CDR1 and CDR2 sequences are SGHTS and YDEGEE. The V segment lost 4 bases and the J segment 6 bases; nucleotides outside the gene matches: 4. This CDR3 has 13 amino acids. The CDR3 reads CASSNTGGDGYTF. Written as DNA, the CDR3 is TGTGCCAGCAGCAACACAGGGGGCGATGGCTACACCTTC.

This clonotype was counted only a few times. The gene calls are TRBV6-2 or TRBV6-3 and TRBJ2-1; 11 bases match TRBD2. V was clipped by 4 bases and J by 3 bases; unmatched bases: 5. There are 16 residues in the CDR3. CDR1 is MNHEY, CDR2 SVGEGT, per germline. The CDR3 is CASSFSTSGIYNEQFF. CDR3 coding DNA: TGTGCCAGCAGTTTCTCGACTAGCGGGATCTACAATGAGCAGTTCTTC.

The sample holds many counts of this clonotype. J is TRBJ2-1 and V is TRBV6-1, with D uncertain. Trimming left V 4 bases short and J 6 bases short, with 7 bases between. Germline-derived CDR1 and CDR2 are MNHNS and SASEGT. This CDR3 contains 12 residues. CDR3 protein: CASSARSNEQFF. Written as DNA, the CDR3 is TGTGCCAGCAGTGCCCGGAGCAATGAGCAGTTCTTC.

This clonotype came up many times. One end of the junction is discordant with germline, which a read error may explain. J is TRBJ2-7 and V is TRBV27; 11 bases map to TRBD1. The CDR3 is 14 amino acids. Germline V lookup: CDR1 MNHEY, CDR2 SMNVEV (reference sequence). CDR3 loop: CASSSGTGGYEQYF. As DNA, the CDR3 is TGCGCCAGCAGCTCCGGGACAGGGGGCTACGAGCAGTACTTC.

The gene calls are TRBV20-1 and TRBJ1-5; 8 nucleotides align to TRBD1. The CDR3 is 13 amino acids. Germline loops: CDR1 DFQATT, CDR2 SNEGSKA (reference sequence). After removal of 6 bases from V and 5 bases from J, the junction contained 6 bases not matched to a gene. DNA for the CDR3: TGCAGTGCGGAAACAGGGGGGGATCAGCCCCAGCATTTT. This translates into CSAETGGDQPQHF.

This clonotype appeared a single time. CDR3 amino acids: CASSAAGTDNQPQHF. In nucleotides, the CDR3 is TGTGCCAGCAGTGCCGCCGGGACAGACAATCAGCCCCAGCATTTT. The chain has TRBV25-1 and TRBJ1-5; 7 bases line up with TRBD1. The length of the CDR3 is 15 residues. In germline, CDR1 is MGHDK, CDR2 SYGVNS. Trimming at V came to 4 bases and at J to 3 bases, leaving 6 bases not matched to a gene.

This clonotype has just a few counts. This sequence joins TRBV28 and TRBJ2-6; tentative D call: TRBD1 (5 bases). Trimming left V 5 bases short and J 3 bases short, with 20 bases between. CDR3 length equals 18 residues. The germline V gene encodes CDR1 MDHEN and CDR2 SYDVKM. The CDR3 protein is CASSVRSPRGFGANVLTF. CDR3 DNA: TGTGCCAGCAGTGTCCGGAGCCCAAGGGGCTTTGGGGCCAACGTCCTGACTTTC.

This clonotype was detected only a few times. J is TRBJ1-6 and V is TRBV4-1, with TRBD1 matching over 9 bases. Germline V gives CDR1 MGHRA, CDR2 YSYEKL. This CDR3 comprises 16 residues. The trim removed 6 bases at V and 6 bases at J, leaving 9 bases unmatched. The CDR3 is CASRFETDRGNSPLHF. CDR3 coding DNA: TGCGCCAGCAGGTTTGAAACGGACAGGGGTAATTCACCCCTCCACTTT.

The CDR3 sequence is CAWSVVLGQFF. The CDR3 nucleotides read TGTGCCTGGAGTGTAGTTTTGGGGCAGTTCTTC. V is TRBV30 and J is TRBJ2-1; D is unclear. The CDR3 has 11 amino acids. CDR1 is GTSNPN, CDR2 SVGIG, per germline (reference sequence). Trimming cost V 0 bases and J 12 bases, with 9 bases left between them.

There are many counts of this clonotype. The genes are TRBV28 and TRBJ1-2; TRBD1 might be the D (6 bases). Germline-derived CDR1 and CDR2 are MDHEN and SYDVKM. The CDR3 extends over 20 amino acids. Deletions cut 7 bases from V and 0 bases from J, with 30 bases between. The CDR3 nucleotides read TGTGCCAGCAAGAATTTTTTGGGGGGGCCACAACTACTTCCTAACTATGGCTACACCTTC. This encodes CASKNFLGGPQLLPNYGYTF.